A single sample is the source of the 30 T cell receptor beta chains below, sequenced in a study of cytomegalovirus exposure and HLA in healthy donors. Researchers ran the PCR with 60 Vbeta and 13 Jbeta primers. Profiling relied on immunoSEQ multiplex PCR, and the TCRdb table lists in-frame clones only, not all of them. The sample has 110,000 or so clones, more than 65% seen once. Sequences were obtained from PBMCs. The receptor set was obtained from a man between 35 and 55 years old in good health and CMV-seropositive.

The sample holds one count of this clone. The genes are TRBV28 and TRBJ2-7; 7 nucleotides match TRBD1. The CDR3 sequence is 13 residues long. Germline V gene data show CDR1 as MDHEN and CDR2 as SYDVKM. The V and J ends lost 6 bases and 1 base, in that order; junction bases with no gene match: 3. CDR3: CASRRTGSYEQYF. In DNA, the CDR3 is TGTGCCAGCAGGCGGACAGGATCCTACGAGCAGTACTTC.

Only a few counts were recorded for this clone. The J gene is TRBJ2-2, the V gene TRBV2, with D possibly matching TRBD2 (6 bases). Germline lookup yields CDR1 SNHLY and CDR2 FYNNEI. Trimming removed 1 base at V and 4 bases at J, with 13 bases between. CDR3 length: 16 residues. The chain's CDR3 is CASSEGLAGSTGELFF. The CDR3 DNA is TGTGCCAGCAGTGAAGGACTTGCCGGGAGCACCGGGGAGCTGTTTTTT.

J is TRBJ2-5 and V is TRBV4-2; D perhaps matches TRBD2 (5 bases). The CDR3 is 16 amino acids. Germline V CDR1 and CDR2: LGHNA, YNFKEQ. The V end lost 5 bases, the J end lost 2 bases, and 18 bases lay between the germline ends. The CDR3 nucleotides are TGTGCCAGCAGCTCCCCTCGGGCTAGCCAACAAGAGACCCAGTACTTC. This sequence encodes CASSSPRASQQETQYF.

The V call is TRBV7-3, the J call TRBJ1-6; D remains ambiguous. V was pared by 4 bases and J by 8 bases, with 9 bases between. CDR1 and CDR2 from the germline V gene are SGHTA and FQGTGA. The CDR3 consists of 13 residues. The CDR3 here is CASSSGSHSPLHF. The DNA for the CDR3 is TGTGCCAGCAGCTCGGGGTCGCATTCACCCCTCCACTTT. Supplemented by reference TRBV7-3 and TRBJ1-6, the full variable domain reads GAGVSQTPSNKVTEKGKYVELRCDPISGHTALYWYRQSLGQGPEFLIYFQGTGAADDSGLPNDRFFAVRPEGSVSTLKIQRTERGDSAVYLCASSSGSHSPLHFGNGTRLTVT.

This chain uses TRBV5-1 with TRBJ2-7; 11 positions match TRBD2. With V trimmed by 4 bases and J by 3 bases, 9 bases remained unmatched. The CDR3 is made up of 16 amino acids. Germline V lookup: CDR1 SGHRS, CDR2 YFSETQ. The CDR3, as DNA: TGCGCCAGCAGCAGGGACGGACTAGCGGGCGGCTACGAGCAGTACTTC. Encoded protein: CASSRDGLAGGYEQYF.

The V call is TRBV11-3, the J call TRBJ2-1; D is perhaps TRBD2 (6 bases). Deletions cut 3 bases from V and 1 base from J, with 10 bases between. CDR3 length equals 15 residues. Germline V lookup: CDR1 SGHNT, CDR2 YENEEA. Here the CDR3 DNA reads TGTGCCAGCAGCTTTGGACGGGGGTCCTACAATGAGCAGTTCTTC. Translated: CASSFGRGSYNEQFF.

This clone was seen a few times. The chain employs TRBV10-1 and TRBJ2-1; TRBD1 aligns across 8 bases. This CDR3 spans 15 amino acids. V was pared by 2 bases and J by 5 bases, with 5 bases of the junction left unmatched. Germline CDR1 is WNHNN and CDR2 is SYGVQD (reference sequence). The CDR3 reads CASSENRGSDNEQFF. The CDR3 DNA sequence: TGCGCCAGCAGTGAGAACAGGGGGAGCGACAATGAGCAGTTCTTC.

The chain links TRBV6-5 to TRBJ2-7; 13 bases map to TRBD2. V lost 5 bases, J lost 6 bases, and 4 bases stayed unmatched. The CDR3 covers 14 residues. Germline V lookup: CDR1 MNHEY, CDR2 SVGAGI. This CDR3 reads CASSRTSGRIEQYF. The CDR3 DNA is TGTGCCAGCAGTCGGACTAGCGGGAGAATCGAGCAGTACTTC.

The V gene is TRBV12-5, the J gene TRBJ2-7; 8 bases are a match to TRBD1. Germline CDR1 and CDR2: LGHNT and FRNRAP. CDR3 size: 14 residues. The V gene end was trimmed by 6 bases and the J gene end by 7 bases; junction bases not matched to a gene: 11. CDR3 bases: TGTGCTAGTGGCCGAACCGGGACAGGAGCAGAGCAGTACTTC. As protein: CASGRTGTGAEQYF.

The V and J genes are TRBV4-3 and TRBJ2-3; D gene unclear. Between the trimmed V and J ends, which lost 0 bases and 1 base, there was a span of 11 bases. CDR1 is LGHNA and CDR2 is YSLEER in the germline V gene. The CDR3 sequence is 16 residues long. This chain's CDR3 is CASSQDRQAGTDTQYF. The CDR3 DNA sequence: TGCGCCAGCAGCCAAGATAGGCAGGCCGGCACAGATACGCAGTATTTT.

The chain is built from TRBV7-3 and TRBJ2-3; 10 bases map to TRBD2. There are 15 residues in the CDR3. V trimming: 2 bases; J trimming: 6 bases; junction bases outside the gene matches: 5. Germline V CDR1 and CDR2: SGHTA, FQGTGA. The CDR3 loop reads CASSLLAGVTDTQYF. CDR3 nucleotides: TGTGCCAGCAGCTTACTAGCGGGAGTAACCGATACGCAGTATTTT. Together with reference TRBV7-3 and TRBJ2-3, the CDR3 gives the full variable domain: GAGVSQTPSNKVTEKGKYVELRCDPISGHTALYWYRQSLGQGPEFLIYFQGTGAADDSGLPNDRFFAVRPEGSVSTLKIQRTERGDSAVYLCASSLLAGVTDTQYFGPGTRLTVL.

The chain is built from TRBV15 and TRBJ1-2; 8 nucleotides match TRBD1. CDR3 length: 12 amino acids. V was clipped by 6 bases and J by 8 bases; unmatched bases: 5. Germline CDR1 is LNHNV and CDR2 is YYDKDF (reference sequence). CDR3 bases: TGTGCCACCAGTCAGGGGGCGGAAGGCTACACCTTC. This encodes CATSQGAEGYTF.

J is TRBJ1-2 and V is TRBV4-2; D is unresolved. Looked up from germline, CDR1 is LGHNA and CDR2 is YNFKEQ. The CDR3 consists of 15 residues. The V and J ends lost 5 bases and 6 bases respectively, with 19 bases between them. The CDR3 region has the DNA TGTGCCAGCAGCAGAAGTACAGTGGGTGATAATGGCTACACCTTC. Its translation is CASSRSTVGDNGYTF.

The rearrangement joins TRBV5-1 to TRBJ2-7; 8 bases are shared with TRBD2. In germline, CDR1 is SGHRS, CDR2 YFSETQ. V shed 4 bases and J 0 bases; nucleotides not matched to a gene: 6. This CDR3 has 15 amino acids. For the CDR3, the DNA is TGCGCCAGCAGCCCCGGTAGCGGGAACTCCTACGAGCAGTACTTC. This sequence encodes CASSPGSGNSYEQYF.

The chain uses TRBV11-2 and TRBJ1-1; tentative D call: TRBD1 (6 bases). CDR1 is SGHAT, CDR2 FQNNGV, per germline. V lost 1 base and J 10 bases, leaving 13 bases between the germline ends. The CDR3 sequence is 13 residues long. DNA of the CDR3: TGTGCCAGCAGCTTAGGTCGGGGGGGGGCAGCTTTCTTT. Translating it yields CASSLGRGGAAFF.

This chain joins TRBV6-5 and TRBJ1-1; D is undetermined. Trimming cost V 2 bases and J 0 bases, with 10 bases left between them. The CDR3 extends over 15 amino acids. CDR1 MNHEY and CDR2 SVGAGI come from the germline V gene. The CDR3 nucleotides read TGTGCCAGCAGTTACAACCGAGGAATGAACACTGAAGCTTTCTTT. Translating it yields CASSYNRGMNTEAFF.

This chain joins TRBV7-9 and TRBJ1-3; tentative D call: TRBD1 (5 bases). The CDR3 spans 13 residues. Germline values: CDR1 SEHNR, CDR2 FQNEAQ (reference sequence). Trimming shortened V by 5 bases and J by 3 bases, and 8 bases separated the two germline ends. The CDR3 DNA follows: TGTGCCAGCAGCCAGGGTATTGGAAACACCATATATTTT. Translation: CASSQGIGNTIYF.

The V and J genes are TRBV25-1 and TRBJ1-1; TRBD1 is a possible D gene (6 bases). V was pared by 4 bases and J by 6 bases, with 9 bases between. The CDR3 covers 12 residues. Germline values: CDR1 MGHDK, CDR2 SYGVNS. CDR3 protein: CASSVKGAEAFF. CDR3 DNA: TGTGCCAGCAGTGTGAAGGGGGCTGAAGCTTTCTTT.

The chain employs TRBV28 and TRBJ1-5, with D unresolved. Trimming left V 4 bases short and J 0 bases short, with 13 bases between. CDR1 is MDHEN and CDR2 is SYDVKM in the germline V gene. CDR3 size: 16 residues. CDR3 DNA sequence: TGTGCCAGCAGTTCCGCAAAGACATATAGCAATCAGCCCCAGCATTTT. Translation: CASSSAKTYSNQPQHF. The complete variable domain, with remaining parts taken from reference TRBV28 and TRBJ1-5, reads DVKVTQSSRYLVKRTGEKVFLECVQDMDHENMFWYRQDPGLGLRLIYFSYDVKMKEKGDIPEGYSVSREKKERFSLILESASTNQTSMYLCASSSAKTYSNQPQHFGDGTRLSIL.

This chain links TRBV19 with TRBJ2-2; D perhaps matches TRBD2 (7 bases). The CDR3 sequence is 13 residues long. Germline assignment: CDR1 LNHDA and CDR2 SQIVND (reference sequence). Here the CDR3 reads CASGGRYTGELFF. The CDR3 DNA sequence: TGTGCGTCCGGGGGGCGATACACCGGGGAGCTGTTTTTT.

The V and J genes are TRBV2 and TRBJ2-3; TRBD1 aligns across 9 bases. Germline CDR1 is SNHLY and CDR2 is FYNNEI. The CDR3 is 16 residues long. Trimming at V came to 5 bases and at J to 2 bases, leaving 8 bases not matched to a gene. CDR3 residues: CASSFFGTGYTDTQYF. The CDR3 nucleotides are TGTGCCAGCAGTTTTTTTGGGACAGGGTACACAGATACGCAGTATTTT.

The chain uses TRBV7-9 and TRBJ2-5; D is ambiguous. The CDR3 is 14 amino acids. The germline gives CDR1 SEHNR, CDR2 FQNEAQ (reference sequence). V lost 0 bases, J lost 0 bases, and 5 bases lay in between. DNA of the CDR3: TGTGCCAGCAGCTTAGCACTGGACCAAGAGACCCAGTACTTC. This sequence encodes CASSLALDQETQYF.

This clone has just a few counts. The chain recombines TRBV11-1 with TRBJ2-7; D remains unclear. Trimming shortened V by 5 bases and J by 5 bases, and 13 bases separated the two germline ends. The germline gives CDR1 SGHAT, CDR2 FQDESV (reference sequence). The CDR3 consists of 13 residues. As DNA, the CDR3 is TGTGCCAGCAGCCCAGCAGAGCGTCACGAGCAGTACTTC. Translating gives CASSPAERHEQYF.

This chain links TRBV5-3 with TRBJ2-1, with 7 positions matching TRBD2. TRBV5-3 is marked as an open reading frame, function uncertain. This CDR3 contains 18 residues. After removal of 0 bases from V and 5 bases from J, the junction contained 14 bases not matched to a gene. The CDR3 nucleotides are TGTGCCAGAAGCTTGGGCAACAGCGGAGCGGGATCCAACAATGAGCAGTTCTTC. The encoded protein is CARSLGNSGAGSNNEQFF.

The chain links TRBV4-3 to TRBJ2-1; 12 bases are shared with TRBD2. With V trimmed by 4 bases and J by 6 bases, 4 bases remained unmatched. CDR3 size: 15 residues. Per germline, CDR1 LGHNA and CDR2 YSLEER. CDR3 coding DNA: TGCGCCAGCAGCCCGGGACTAGCGGGTATCAATGAGCAGTTCTTC. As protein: CASSPGLAGINEQFF.

This CDR3 reads CAWSKTGLWNEQFF. CDR3 sequence (DNA): TGTGCCTGGAGCAAAACAGGGCTGTGGAATGAGCAGTTCTTC. This chain links TRBV30 with TRBJ2-1, with D possibly being TRBD1 (6 bases). V dropped 3 bases and J dropped 7 bases, with 16 bases sitting between them. CDR1 and CDR2 (germline): GTSNPN, SVGIG (reference sequence). The CDR3 sequence is 14 residues long.

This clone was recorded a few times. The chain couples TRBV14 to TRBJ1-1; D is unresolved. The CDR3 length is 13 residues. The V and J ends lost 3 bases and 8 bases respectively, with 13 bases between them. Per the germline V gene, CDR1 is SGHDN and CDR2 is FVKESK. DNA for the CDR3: TGTGCCAGCAGCCACATCCTGGGAGGGGAAGCTTTCTTT. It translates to CASSHILGGEAFF.

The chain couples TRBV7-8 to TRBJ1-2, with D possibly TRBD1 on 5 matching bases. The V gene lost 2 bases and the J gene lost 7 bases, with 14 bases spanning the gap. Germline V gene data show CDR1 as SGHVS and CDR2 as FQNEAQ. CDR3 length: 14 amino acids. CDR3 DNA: TGTGCCAGCAGCTTAACCCCCTACGGGGGTGGCTACACCTTC. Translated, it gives CASSLTPYGGGYTF.

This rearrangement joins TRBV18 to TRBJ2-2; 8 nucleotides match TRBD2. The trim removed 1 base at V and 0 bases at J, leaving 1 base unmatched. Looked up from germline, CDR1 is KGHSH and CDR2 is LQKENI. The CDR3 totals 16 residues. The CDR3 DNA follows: TGTGCCAGCTCACCACTAGCGGGGTCGAACACCGGGGAGCTGTTTTTT. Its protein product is CASSPLAGSNTGELFF. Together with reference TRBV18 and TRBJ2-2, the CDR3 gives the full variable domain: NAGVMQNPRHLVRRRGQEARLRCSPMKGHSHVYWYRQLPEEGLKFMVYLQKENIIDESGMPKERFSAEFPKEGPSILRIQQVVRGDSAAYFCASSPLAGSNTGELFFGEGSRLTVL.

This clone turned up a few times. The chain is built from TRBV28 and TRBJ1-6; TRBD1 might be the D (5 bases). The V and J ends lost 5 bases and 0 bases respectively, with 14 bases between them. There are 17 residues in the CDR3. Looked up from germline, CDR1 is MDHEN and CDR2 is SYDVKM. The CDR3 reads CASSPGGSSSYNSPLHF. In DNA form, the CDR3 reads TGTGCCAGCAGTCCGGGGGGGTCAAGCTCCTATAATTCACCCCTCCACTTT.